A selection of T cell receptor beta chains follows, all from one sample in a study of cytomegalovirus exposure and HLA in healthy donors. Libraries were prepared by immunoSEQ multiplex PCR; TCRdb keeps only in-frame clonotypes and omits some of them. The sample shows fewer than 250,000 clones, roughly four fifths of them seen only once. Sequences were obtained from PBMCs. These receptors all stem from a woman in her 30s in good health and CMV-seropositive. Each CDR3 is given with its conserved first and last residue. The D gene is left open where the match is weak. A clone size is listed for some rows: how often the clone was seen (once, few, many), or a class if it is expanded.

d_gene: NA
j_gene: TRBJ1-4
v_gene: TRBV6-5
abundance: once
CDR3aa: CASSCRGQGGEKLFF
CDR3nt: TGTGCCAGCAGTTGCCGTGGGCAGGGTGGCGAAAAACTGTTTTTT

d_gene: TRBD1
j_gene: TRBJ1-1
v_gene: TRBV18
abundance: NA
CDR3aa: CASSKGQGNTEAFF
CDR3nt: TGTGCCAGCTCAAAAGGACAGGGGAACACTGAAGCTTTCTTT

d_gene: NA
j_gene: TRBJ2-2
v_gene: TRBV13
abundance: NA
CDR3aa: CASSLGSGMGNTGELFF
CDR3nt: TGTGCCAGCAGCTTAGGCTCAGGGATGGGGAACACCGGGGAGCTGTTTTTT

d_gene: NA
j_gene: TRBJ1-3
v_gene: TRBV6-1
abundance: NA
CDR3aa: CASSGAGNTIYF
CDR3nt: TGTGCCAGCAGTGGGGCAGGAAACACCATATATTTT

d_gene: NA
j_gene: TRBJ2-5
v_gene: TRBV18
abundance: NA
CDR3aa: CASSLGQQETQYF
CDR3nt: TGTGCCAGCTCACTAGGACAGCAAGAGACCCAGTACTTC

d_gene: NA
j_gene: TRBJ1-3
v_gene: TRBV4-2
abundance: few
CDR3aa: CASSELLRGNGNTIYF
CDR3nt: TGTGCCAGCAGCGAACTCCTCCGGGGAAATGGAAACACCATATATTTT

d_gene: TRBD1
j_gene: TRBJ2-2
v_gene: TRBV2
abundance: NA
CDR3aa: CASRGQYTGELFF
CDR3nt: TGTGCCAGCAGGGGACAGTACACCGGGGAGCTGTTTTTT

d_gene: TRBD1
j_gene: TRBJ2-2
v_gene: TRBV29-1
abundance: few
CDR3aa: CSVGGQENAGELFF
CDR3nt: TGCAGCGTTGGCGGACAGGAGAATGCCGGGGAGCTGTTTTTT

d_gene: TRBD1
j_gene: TRBJ1-5
v_gene: TRBV28
abundance: once
CDR3aa: CASRRDRDQPQHF
CDR3nt: TGTGCCAGCAGGAGGGACAGGGACCAGCCCCAGCATTTT

d_gene: TRBD1
j_gene: TRBJ1-2
v_gene: TRBV6-4
abundance: NA
CDR3aa: CASSAGQGFGYTF
CDR3nt: TGTGCCAGCAGTGCTGGACAGGGGTTTGGCTACACCTTC

d_gene: NA
j_gene: TRBJ2-5
v_gene: TRBV28
abundance: NA
CDR3aa: CASTPPQELETQYF
CDR3nt: TGTGCCAGCACCCCTCCTCAGGAACTGGAGACCCAGTACTTC

d_gene: TRBD1
j_gene: TRBJ2-7
v_gene: TRBV5-1
abundance: NA
CDR3aa: CASRSNRGYEQYF
CDR3nt: TGCGCCAGCAGATCCAACAGGGGATACGAGCAGTACTTC

d_gene: TRBD1
j_gene: TRBJ2-3
v_gene: TRBV19
abundance: NA
CDR3aa: CASSKGQGATDTQYF
CDR3nt: TGTGCCAGTAGTAAGGGACAGGGGGCCACAGATACGCAGTATTTT

d_gene: TRBD1
j_gene: TRBJ2-2
v_gene: TRBV28
abundance: NA
CDR3aa: CASSLTGQGRTGELFF
CDR3nt: TGTGCCAGCAGTTTAACGGGACAGGGGCGAACCGGGGAGCTGTTTTTT

d_gene: TRBD1
j_gene: TRBJ1-4
v_gene: TRBV7-9
abundance: NA
CDR3aa: CASSLGQGRKLFF
CDR3nt: TGTGCCAGCAGCTTGGGACAGGGTAGAAAACTGTTTTTT

d_gene: TRBD2
j_gene: TRBJ2-5
v_gene: TRBV27
abundance: NA
CDR3aa: CASSPRTSGNRQTQYF
CDR3nt: TGTGCCAGCAGTCCCAGGACTAGCGGGAACCGTCAGACCCAGTACTTC

d_gene: TRBD2
j_gene: TRBJ2-7
v_gene: TRBV28
abundance: NA
CDR3aa: CASSYPSGSSYEQYF
CDR3nt: TGTGCCAGCAGTTACCCTAGCGGAAGCTCCTACGAGCAGTACTTC

d_gene: NA
j_gene: TRBJ2-7
v_gene: TRBV28
abundance: NA
CDR3aa: CASSQGTLIEQYF
CDR3nt: TGTGCCAGCAGCCAAGGGACTCTAATCGAGCAGTACTTC

d_gene: TRBD1
j_gene: TRBJ1-3
v_gene: TRBV5-4
abundance: few
CDR3aa: CASSPGQGTRSGNTIYF
CDR3nt: TGTGCCAGCAGCCCTGGACAGGGAACCCGCTCTGGAAACACCATATATTTT

d_gene: NA
j_gene: TRBJ1-5
v_gene: TRBV2
abundance: NA
CDR3aa: CASSGLQSGVNQPQHF
CDR3nt: TGTGCCAGCAGTGGCCTCCAATCAGGGGTAAATCAGCCCCAGCATTTT

d_gene: NA
j_gene: TRBJ1-5
v_gene: TRBV28
abundance: NA
CDR3aa: CASSLIRETQPQHF
CDR3nt: TGTGCCAGCAGTTTAATCAGGGAAACTCAGCCCCAGCATTTT

d_gene: TRBD1
j_gene: TRBJ2-7
v_gene: TRBV19
abundance: once
CDR3aa: CASSITGGSYEQYF
CDR3nt: TGTGCCAGTAGTATAACAGGGGGCTCCTACGAGCAGTACTTC

d_gene: TRBD2
j_gene: TRBJ2-7
v_gene: TRBV5-8
abundance: NA
CDR3aa: CASSIYSGRSNREQYF
CDR3nt: TGTGCCAGCAGCATATATAGCGGGAGATCGAATCGCGAGCAGTACTTC

d_gene: NA
j_gene: TRBJ2-7
v_gene: TRBV15
abundance: NA
CDR3aa: CATSPGSFADEQYF
CDR3nt: TGTGCCACCAGTCCCGGGAGTTTTGCCGACGAGCAGTACTTC

d_gene: TRBD1
j_gene: TRBJ1-5
v_gene: TRBV27
abundance: NA
CDR3aa: CASSSGQVRQPQHF
CDR3nt: TGTGCCAGCAGTTCAGGACAGGTTCGTCAGCCCCAGCATTTT

d_gene: NA
j_gene: TRBJ1-5
v_gene: TRBV27
abundance: NA
CDR3aa: CASSLSASDQPQHF
CDR3nt: TGTGCCAGCAGTTTATCAGCCTCCGATCAGCCCCAGCATTTT

d_gene: NA
j_gene: TRBJ1-2
v_gene: TRBV20-1
abundance: NA
CDR3aa: CSARPDYGYTF
CDR3nt: TGCAGTGCTAGACCCGACTATGGCTACACCTTC

d_gene: NA
j_gene: TRBJ2-5
v_gene: TRBV19
abundance: few
CDR3aa: CASSTDSLGQETQYF
CDR3nt: TGTGCCAGTAGTACGGACAGCCTAGGACAAGAGACCCAGTACTTC